A selection of T cell receptor beta chains follows, all from one sample in a study of control samples from healthy donors and cancer patients. Profiled with immunoSEQ multiplex PCR; TCRdb holds only in-frame clones, not every one. The data hold fewer than 70,000 clones, with roughly 87% observed a single time. The sequenced material came from PBMCs. Every receptor here comes from a man aged 60-69 years with head and neck cancer. CDR3s include the opening cysteine and the closing phenylalanine or tryptophan. A D gene is named only where the DNA matches it firmly. A row's size may be missing; if present it is once, few, many or a size class.

clone size: NA
V gene: TRBV5-1
J gene: TRBJ2-7
CDR3 length: 15
D gene: TRBD1
CDR3 protein: CASSLEGGAPYEQYF
CDR3 DNA: TGCGCCAGCAGCTTGGAAGGGGGCGCCCCGTACGAGCAGTACTTC

clone size: NA
V gene: TRBV12-3/TRBV12-4
J gene: TRBJ2-7
CDR3 length: 12
D gene: NA
CDR3 protein: CASSLAGYEQYF
CDR3 DNA: TGTGCCAGCAGTTTAGCAGGTTACGAGCAGTACTTC

clone size: once
V gene: TRBV29-1
J gene: TRBJ2-5
CDR3 length: 12
D gene: NA
CDR3 protein: CSARLVGETQYF
CDR3 DNA: TGCAGCGCAAGACTAGTTGGGGAGACCCAGTACTTC

clone size: NA
V gene: TRBV7-2
J gene: TRBJ2-5
CDR3 length: 14
D gene: TRBD1
CDR3 protein: CASSSNRGLETQYF
CDR3 DNA: TGTGCCAGCAGCTCTAACAGGGGGCTAGAGACCCAGTACTTC

clone size: once
V gene: TRBV6-1
J gene: TRBJ2-7
CDR3 length: 15
D gene: TRBD1
CDR3 protein: CASSEVPGGTYEQYF
CDR3 DNA: TGTGCCAGCAGTGAAGTCCCAGGGGGCACCTACGAGCAGTACTTC

clone size: NA
V gene: TRBV6-5
J gene: TRBJ1-2
CDR3 length: 14
D gene: NA
CDR3 protein: CASSYDLANYGYTF
CDR3 DNA: TGTGCCAGCAGTTACGATCTAGCTAACTATGGCTACACCTTC

clone size: NA
V gene: TRBV19
J gene: TRBJ2-1
CDR3 length: 16
D gene: TRBD1
CDR3 protein: CASSIDRAGSYNEQFF
CDR3 DNA: TGTGCCAGTAGTATTGACAGGGCCGGCTCCTACAATGAGCAGTTCTTC

clone size: NA
V gene: TRBV7-3
J gene: TRBJ1-1
CDR3 length: 15
D gene: NA
CDR3 protein: CASSLRGFSDTEAFF
CDR3 DNA: TGTGCCAGCAGCTTAAGGGGTTTCTCGGACACTGAAGCTTTCTTT

clone size: NA
V gene: TRBV25-1
J gene: TRBJ2-7
CDR3 length: 14
D gene: NA
CDR3 protein: CASSEVGGPTEQYF
CDR3 DNA: TGTGCCAGCAGTGAAGTAGGGGGACCGACCGAGCAGTACTTC

clone size: NA
V gene: TRBV7-2
J gene: TRBJ2-2
CDR3 length: 14
D gene: TRBD1
CDR3 protein: CASSWDRGTGELFF
CDR3 DNA: TGTGCCAGCAGCTGGGACAGGGGCACCGGGGAGCTGTTTTTT

clone size: NA
V gene: TRBV10-3
J gene: TRBJ2-5
CDR3 length: 13
D gene: TRBD2
CDR3 protein: CATMGLAEETQYF
CDR3 DNA: TGTGCCACCATGGGACTAGCGGAAGAGACCCAGTACTTC

clone size: NA
V gene: TRBV5-1
J gene: TRBJ2-2
CDR3 length: 15
D gene: TRBD2
CDR3 protein: CASFRDYRHTGELFF
CDR3 DNA: TGCGCCAGTTTCCGGGACTATAGACACACCGGGGAGCTGTTTTTT

clone size: NA
V gene: TRBV5-6
J gene: TRBJ2-7
CDR3 length: 14
D gene: TRBD1
CDR3 protein: CASSFRTGAYEQYF
CDR3 DNA: TGTGCCAGCAGCTTTAGAACAGGGGCCTACGAGCAGTACTTC

clone size: NA
V gene: TRBV2
J gene: TRBJ2-6
CDR3 length: 16
D gene: TRBD1
CDR3 protein: CASRDRVSSGANVLTF
CDR3 DNA: TGTGCCAGCCGGGACAGGGTCTCCTCTGGGGCCAACGTCCTGACTTTC

clone size: once
V gene: TRBV7-2
J gene: TRBJ2-2
CDR3 length: 16
D gene: TRBD2
CDR3 protein: CASTRTSGANTGELFF
CDR3 DNA: TGTGCCAGCACTCGAACTAGCGGGGCTAACACCGGGGAGCTGTTTTTT

clone size: few
V gene: TRBV5-1
J gene: TRBJ2-2
CDR3 length: 16
D gene: NA
CDR3 protein: CASSLDGGRRTGELFF
CDR3 DNA: TGCGCCAGCAGCCTGGATGGGGGGCGGCGCACCGGGGAGCTGTTTTTT

clone size: NA
V gene: TRBV18
J gene: TRBJ1-2
CDR3 length: 14
D gene: NA
CDR3 protein: CASSPPAGANGYTF
CDR3 DNA: TGTGCCAGCTCACCACCTGCGGGGGCAAATGGCTACACCTTC

clone size: NA
V gene: TRBV5-1
J gene: TRBJ2-2
CDR3 length: 16
D gene: NA
CDR3 protein: CASSQIGGMNTGELFF
CDR3 DNA: TGCGCCAGCAGCCAAATCGGGGGAATGAACACCGGGGAGCTGTTTTTT

clone size: NA
V gene: TRBV7-3
J gene: TRBJ2-5
CDR3 length: 13
D gene: TRBD2
CDR3 protein: CASSLGRGETQYF
CDR3 DNA: TGTGCCAGCAGCTTGGGGAGGGGAGAGACCCAGTACTTC

clone size: once
V gene: TRBV18
J gene: TRBJ2-7
CDR3 length: 15
D gene: TRBD1
CDR3 protein: CASSLNRGHFYEQYF
CDR3 DNA: TGTGCCAGCTCACTCAACAGGGGGCATTTTTACGAGCAGTACTTC

clone size: NA
V gene: TRBV2
J gene: TRBJ2-1
CDR3 length: 15
D gene: TRBD2
CDR3 protein: CASSVGGGARNEQFF
CDR3 DNA: TGTGCCAGCAGTGTGGGCGGGGGGGCCCGCAATGAGCAGTTCTTC

clone size: once
V gene: TRBV19
J gene: TRBJ1-5
CDR3 length: 15
D gene: NA
CDR3 protein: CASSIGALDLGAQHF
CDR3 DNA: TGTGCCAGTAGTATAGGCGCGCTGGATCTCGGAGCCCAGCATTTT

clone size: NA
V gene: TRBV5-1
J gene: TRBJ2-7
CDR3 length: 15
D gene: NA
CDR3 protein: CASSPVQGTSYEQYF
CDR3 DNA: TGCGCCAGCAGTCCCGTCCAAGGGACTTCCTACGAGCAGTACTTC

clone size: once
V gene: TRBV13
J gene: TRBJ2-2
CDR3 length: 16
D gene: NA
CDR3 protein: CASSLMWGARDGELFF
CDR3 DNA: TGTGCCAGCAGCTTAATGTGGGGCGCAAGGGACGGGGAGCTGTTTTTT

clone size: NA
V gene: TRBV6-5
J gene: TRBJ2-7
CDR3 length: 15
D gene: TRBD1
CDR3 protein: CASSYSGTGGYEQYF
CDR3 DNA: TGTGCCAGCAGTTACTCGGGGACAGGGGGCTACGAGCAGTACTTC

clone size: NA
V gene: TRBV21-1
J gene: TRBJ1-1
CDR3 length: 15
D gene: NA
CDR3 protein: CASREMTGWAFEAFF
CDR3 DNA: TGTGCCAGCAGGGAGATGACAGGGTGGGCGTTTGAAGCTTTCTTT

clone size: NA
V gene: TRBV19
J gene: TRBJ1-3
CDR3 length: 15
D gene: NA
CDR3 protein: CASSIPVSAGNTIYF
CDR3 DNA: TGTGCCAGTAGTATTCCGGTATCCGCTGGAAACACCATATATTTT

clone size: NA
V gene: TRBV6-5
J gene: TRBJ2-3
CDR3 length: 15
D gene: NA
CDR3 protein: CASSYQDSSTDTQYF
CDR3 DNA: TGTGCCAGCAGTTATCAAGACAGCTCCACAGATACGCAGTATTTT

clone size: NA
V gene: TRBV6-2/TRBV6-3
J gene: TRBJ2-7
CDR3 length: 18
D gene: TRBD2
CDR3 protein: CASSTAPGLAGGSYEQYF
CDR3 DNA: TGTGCCAGCAGTACAGCCCCTGGACTAGCGGGAGGAAGCTACGAGCAGTACTTC

clone size: NA
V gene: TRBV19
J gene: TRBJ2-7
CDR3 length: 15
D gene: TRBD2
CDR3 protein: CASSAGLAVSYEQYF
CDR3 DNA: TGTGCCAGTAGTGCGGGACTAGCGGTCTCCTACGAGCAGTACTTC

clone size: few
V gene: TRBV6-2/TRBV6-3
J gene: TRBJ2-5
CDR3 length: 17
D gene: NA
CDR3 protein: CASSYYTSLEIKETQYF
CDR3 DNA: TGTGCCAGCAGTTACTACACTAGCCTCGAGATTAAAGAGACCCAGTACTTC

clone size: once
V gene: TRBV5-4
J gene: TRBJ2-6
CDR3 length: 16
D gene: NA
CDR3 protein: CASSPGTVSSANVLTF
CDR3 DNA: TGTGCCAGCAGCCCCGGGACGGTATCTTCAGCCAACGTCCTGACTTTC

clone size: NA
V gene: TRBV29-1
J gene: TRBJ2-3
CDR3 length: 13
D gene: NA
CDR3 protein: CSVAPDSTDTQYF
CDR3 DNA: TGCAGCGTTGCTCCGGACAGCACAGATACGCAGTATTTT

clone size: NA
V gene: TRBV7-9
J gene: TRBJ1-5
CDR3 length: 15
D gene: NA
CDR3 protein: CASSLGVLSNQPQHF
CDR3 DNA: TGTGCCAGCAGCTTGGGGGTTCTGAGCAATCAGCCCCAGCATTTT

clone size: NA
V gene: TRBV3-1/TRBV3-2
J gene: TRBJ2-7
CDR3 length: 15
D gene: NA
CDR3 protein: CASSQIPGASGEQYF
CDR3 DNA: TGTGCCAGCAGCCAGATTCCGGGGGCCTCGGGCGAGCAGTACTTC

clone size: NA
V gene: TRBV12-5
J gene: TRBJ2-1
CDR3 length: 13
D gene: NA
CDR3 protein: CASGLSRVNEQFF
CDR3 DNA: TGTGCTAGTGGCCTCAGCCGGGTGAATGAGCAGTTCTTC

clone size: NA
V gene: TRBV5-4
J gene: TRBJ2-6
CDR3 length: 15
D gene: NA
CDR3 protein: CASSPSRSGANVLTF
CDR3 DNA: TGTGCCAGCAGCCCCTCTCGCTCTGGGGCCAACGTCCTGACTTTC

clone size: NA
V gene: TRBV6-5
J gene: TRBJ1-2
CDR3 length: 14
D gene: NA
CDR3 protein: CASSYSGTPFHLTF
CDR3 DNA: TGTGCCAGCAGTTACAGCGGGACACCATTCCACCTCACCTTC

clone size: NA
V gene: TRBV7-2
J gene: TRBJ2-7
CDR3 length: 14
D gene: TRBD1
CDR3 protein: CASSLTGVPLEQYF
CDR3 DNA: TGTGCCAGCAGCTTGACAGGGGTCCCCCTCGAGCAGTACTTC

clone size: once
V gene: TRBV2
J gene: TRBJ1-4
CDR3 length: 16
D gene: TRBD1
CDR3 protein: CASSERTGGSGEKLFF
CDR3 DNA: TGTGCCAGCAGTGAACGGACAGGGGGCAGTGGTGAAAAACTGTTTTTT

clone size: NA
V gene: TRBV5-8
J gene: TRBJ1-2
CDR3 length: 14
D gene: TRBD1
CDR3 protein: CASGARDRVYGYTF
CDR3 DNA: TGTGCCAGCGGAGCCCGGGACAGGGTCTATGGCTACACCTTC

clone size: NA
V gene: TRBV2
J gene: TRBJ2-3
CDR3 length: 15
D gene: TRBD2
CDR3 protein: CASTPLAGAGDTQYF
CDR3 DNA: TGTGCCAGCACTCCCCTAGCGGGAGCAGGAGATACGCAGTATTTT

clone size: once
V gene: TRBV29-1
J gene: TRBJ2-7
CDR3 length: 14
D gene: TRBD1
CDR3 protein: CSVTPGQGSYEQYF
CDR3 DNA: TGCAGCGTGACTCCGGGACAGGGATCCTACGAGCAGTACTTC

clone size: NA
V gene: TRBV4-3
J gene: TRBJ2-1
CDR3 length: 16
D gene: TRBD2
CDR3 protein: CASSRTGTSGKNEQFF
CDR3 DNA: TGCGCCAGCAGCCGCACCGGGACTAGCGGAAAAAATGAGCAGTTCTTC

clone size: NA
V gene: TRBV5-1
J gene: TRBJ2-3
CDR3 length: 16
D gene: NA
CDR3 protein: CASSNSGPPNTDTQYF
CDR3 DNA: TGCGCCAGCAGCAACTCCGGGCCCCCCAACACAGATACGCAGTATTTT

clone size: NA
V gene: TRBV6-2/TRBV6-3
J gene: TRBJ2-1
CDR3 length: 16
D gene: TRBD1
CDR3 protein: CASSLTGTGGYNEQFF
CDR3 DNA: TGTGCCAGCAGTTTAACCGGGACAGGGGGTTACAATGAGCAGTTCTTC

clone size: NA
V gene: TRBV6-5
J gene: TRBJ1-4
CDR3 length: 16
D gene: NA
CDR3 protein: CASSYSPGPTNEKLFF
CDR3 DNA: TGTGCCAGCAGTTACTCACCGGGGCCCACTAATGAAAAACTGTTTTTT

clone size: NA
V gene: TRBV28
J gene: TRBJ1-5
CDR3 length: 12
D gene: NA
CDR3 protein: CASRDTNQPQHF
CDR3 DNA: TGTGCCAGCAGGGACACCAATCAGCCCCAGCATTTT